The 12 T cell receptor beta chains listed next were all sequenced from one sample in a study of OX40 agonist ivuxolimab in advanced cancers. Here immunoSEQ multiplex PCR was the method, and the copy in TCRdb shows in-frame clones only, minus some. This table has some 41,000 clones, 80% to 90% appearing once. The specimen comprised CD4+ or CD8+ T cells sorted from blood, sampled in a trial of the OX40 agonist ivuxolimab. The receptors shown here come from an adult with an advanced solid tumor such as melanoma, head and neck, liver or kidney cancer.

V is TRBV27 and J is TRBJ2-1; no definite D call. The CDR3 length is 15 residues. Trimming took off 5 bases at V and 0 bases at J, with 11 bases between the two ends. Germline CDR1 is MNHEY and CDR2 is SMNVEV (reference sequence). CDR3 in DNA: TGTGCCAGCAGTGCCGACTGGAGCTCCTACAATGAGCAGTTCTTC. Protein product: CASSADWSSYNEQFF.

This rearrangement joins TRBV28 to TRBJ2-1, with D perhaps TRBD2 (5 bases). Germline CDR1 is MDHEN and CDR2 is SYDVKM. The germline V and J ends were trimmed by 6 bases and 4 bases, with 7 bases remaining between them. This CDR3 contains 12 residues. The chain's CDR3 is CASRTGYNEQFF. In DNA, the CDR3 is TGTGCCAGCAGAACGGGGTACAATGAGCAGTTCTTC.

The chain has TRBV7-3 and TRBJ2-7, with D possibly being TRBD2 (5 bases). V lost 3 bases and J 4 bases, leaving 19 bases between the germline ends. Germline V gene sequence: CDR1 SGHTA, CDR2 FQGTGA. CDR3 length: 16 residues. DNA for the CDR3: TGTGCCAGCAGCTTCTCGGTAACTAGGAGTGGGTACGAGCAGTACTTC. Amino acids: CASSFSVTRSGYEQYF.

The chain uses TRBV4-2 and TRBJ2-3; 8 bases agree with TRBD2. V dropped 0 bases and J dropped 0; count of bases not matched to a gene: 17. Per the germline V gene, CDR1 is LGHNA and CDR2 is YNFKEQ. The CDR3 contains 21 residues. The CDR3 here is CASSQDLGSRNLAGSTDTQYF. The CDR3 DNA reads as TGTGCCAGCAGCCAAGATCTTGGCTCACGCAATCTAGCGGGTAGCACAGATACGCAGTATTTT.

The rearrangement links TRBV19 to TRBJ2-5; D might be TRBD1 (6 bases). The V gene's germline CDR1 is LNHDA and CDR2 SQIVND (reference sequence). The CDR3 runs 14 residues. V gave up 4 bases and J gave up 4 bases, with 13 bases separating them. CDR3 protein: CASSRYRVGETQYF. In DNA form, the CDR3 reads TGTGCCAGTAGTAGGTACAGGGTCGGAGAGACCCAGTACTTC.

CDR3 sequence (DNA): TGTGCCAGCACGGGGACTTTGCCCCAAGAGACCCAGTACTTC. It yields the protein CASTGTLPQETQYF. The chain joins TRBV6-6 to TRBJ2-5; TRBD2 might be the D (6 bases). Trimming removed 7 bases from V and 1 base from J, with 13 bases in between. The CDR3 totals 14 residues. CDR1 is MNHNY, CDR2 SVGAGI, per germline (reference sequence).

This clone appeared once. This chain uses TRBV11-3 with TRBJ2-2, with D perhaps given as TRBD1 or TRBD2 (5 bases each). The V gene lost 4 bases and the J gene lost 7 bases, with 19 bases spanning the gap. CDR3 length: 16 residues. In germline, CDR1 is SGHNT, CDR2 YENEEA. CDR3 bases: TGTGCCAGCAGCTCCGGGGCCTCCTCGGCGGGCGGGGAGCTGTTTTTT. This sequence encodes CASSSGASSAGGELFF.

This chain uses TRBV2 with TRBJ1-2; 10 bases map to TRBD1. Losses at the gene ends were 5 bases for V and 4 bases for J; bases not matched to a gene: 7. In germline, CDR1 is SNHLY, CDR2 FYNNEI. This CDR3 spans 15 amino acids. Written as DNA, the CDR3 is TGTGCCAGCAGTCGGGACAGGGGAACGGGCTATGGCTACACCTTC. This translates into CASSRDRGTGYGYTF.

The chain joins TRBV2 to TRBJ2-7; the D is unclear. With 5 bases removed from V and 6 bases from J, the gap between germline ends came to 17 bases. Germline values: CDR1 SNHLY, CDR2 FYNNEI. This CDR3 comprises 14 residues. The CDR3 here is CASSRHPTKAEQYF. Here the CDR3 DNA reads TGTGCCAGCAGTCGACATCCTACAAAGGCCGAGCAGTACTTC. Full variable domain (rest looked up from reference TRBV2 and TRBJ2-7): EPEVTQTPSHQVTQMGQEVILRCVPISNHLYFYWYRQILGQKVEFLVSFYNNEISEKSEIFDDQFSVERPDGSNFTLKIRSTKLEDSAMYFCASSRHPTKAEQYFGPGTRLTVT.

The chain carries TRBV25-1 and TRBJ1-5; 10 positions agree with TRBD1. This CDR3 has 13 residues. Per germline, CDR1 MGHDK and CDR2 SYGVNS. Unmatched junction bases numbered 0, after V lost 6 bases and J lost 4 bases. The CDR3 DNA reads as TGTGCCAGCAGGGGACAGGGGAATCAGCCCCAGCATTTT. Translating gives CASRGQGNQPQHF. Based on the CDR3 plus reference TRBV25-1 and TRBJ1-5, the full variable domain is EADIYQTPRYLVIGTGKKITLECSQTMGHDKMYWYQQDPGMELHLIHYSYGVNSTEKGDLSSESTVSRIRTEHFPLTLESARPSHTSQYLCASRGQGNQPQHFGDGTRLSIL.

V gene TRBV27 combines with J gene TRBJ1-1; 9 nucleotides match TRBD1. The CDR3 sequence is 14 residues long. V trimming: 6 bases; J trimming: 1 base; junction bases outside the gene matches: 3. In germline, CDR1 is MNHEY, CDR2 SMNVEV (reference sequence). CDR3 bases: TGTGCCAGCAGGGGGACAGGGAGGAACACTGAAGCTTTCTTT. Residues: CASRGTGRNTEAFF.

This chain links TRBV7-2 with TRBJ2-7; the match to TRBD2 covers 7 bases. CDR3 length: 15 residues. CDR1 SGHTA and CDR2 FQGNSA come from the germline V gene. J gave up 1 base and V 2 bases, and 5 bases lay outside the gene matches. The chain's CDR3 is CASSLTGTKSYEQYF. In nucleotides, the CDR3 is TGTGCCAGCAGCTTAACCGGGACTAAGTCCTACGAGCAGTACTTC.